The 3 T cell receptor beta chains below were found in one sample sequenced in a study of blood T cell repertoires in COVID-19. TCRdb's table, derived via immunoSEQ multiplex PCR, lists solely in-frame clones and lacks some. The sample has 35,000 to 50,000 clones, approximately 90% seen once; the top ten hold 15%. The sequencing input was peripheral blood. These receptors were obtained from a man aged 55-75 years with active COVID-19.

A word on this clone: Other DNA sequences in the same sample also yield this CDR3. The chain carries TRBV20-1 and TRBJ2-7, with 7 bases lining up with TRBD2. Germline trimming cut 5 bases from V and 2 bases from J; bases unmatched to any gene: 0. The CDR3 runs 11 residues. The germline V gene has CDR1 DFQATT and CDR2 SNEGSKA (reference sequence). The CDR3 reads CSARGAYEQYF. As DNA, the CDR3 is TGCAGTGCTCGGGGGGCCTACGAGCAGTACTTC.

This rearrangement joins TRBV9 to TRBJ2-1, with D uncertain. This CDR3 comprises 12 residues. CDR1 is SGDLS, CDR2 YYNGEE, per germline. V lost 0 bases and J 6 bases, leaving 4 bases between the germline ends. The CDR3 protein is CASSVALNEQFF. The CDR3 region has the DNA TGTGCCAGCAGCGTAGCTCTCAATGAGCAGTTCTTC.

This sequence joins TRBV24-1 and TRBJ1-1; D is undetermined. Trimming took off 9 bases at V and 0 bases at J, with 10 bases between the two ends. The CDR3 has 13 residues. Looked up from germline, CDR1 is KGHDR and CDR2 is SFDVKD. The CDR3 nucleotides read TGTGCCACCCGCTCGAGCATGAACACTGAAGCTTTCTTT. This codes for CATRSSMNTEAFF.